One and the same sample provided the 15 T cell receptor beta chains below, sequenced in a study of control samples from healthy donors and cancer patients. TCRdb's table, derived via immunoSEQ multiplex PCR, lists solely in-frame clones and lacks some. The repertoire holds about 190,000 clones, approximately 95% seen once, with almost 1.5% in the top ten. Material: blood. All receptors come from a man between 18 and 29 years old in good health.

The CDR3 nucleotides are TGTGCCAGCAGCCGTTCAGCTACCTGGGACCAAGAGACCCAGTACTTC. Protein product: CASSRSATWDQETQYF. This chain joins TRBV14 and TRBJ2-5; the D is unclear. CDR1 and CDR2 from the germline V gene are SGHDN and FVKESK. The CDR3 is 16 amino acids. The V end was cut by 4 bases, the J end by 0 bases, with 15 bases between.

This chain joins TRBV5-1 and TRBJ1-1; D unclear. V lost 0 bases to trimming and J lost 2 bases, with 8 bases between them. The CDR3 contains 14 residues. Germline values: CDR1 SGHRS, CDR2 YFSETQ. The CDR3 nucleotides are TGCGCCAGCAGCTTGGATATGGATAACACTGAAGCTTTCTTT. Translated, it gives CASSLDMDNTEAFF. The complete variable domain, with remaining parts taken from reference TRBV5-1 and TRBJ1-1, reads KAGVTQTPRYLIKTRGQQVTLSCSPISGHRSVSWYQQTPGQGLQFLFEYFSETQRNKGNFPGRFSGRQFSNSRSEMNVSTLELGDSALYLCASSLDMDNTEAFFGQGTRLTVV.

CDR3 amino acids: CAWAGGLLNQPQHF. The CDR3 nucleotides are TGTGCCTGGGCGGGCGGGCTCCTCAATCAGCCCCAGCATTTT. This sequence joins TRBV30 and TRBJ1-5; D unresolved. V lost 5 bases and J 3 bases, leaving 14 bases between the germline ends. This CDR3 spans 14 amino acids. CDR1 is GTSNPN, CDR2 SVGIG, per germline (reference sequence).

The chain is built from TRBV19 and TRBJ2-1; 9 nucleotides line up with TRBD2. CDR1 is LNHDA and CDR2 is SQIVND in the germline V gene (reference sequence). The J segment lost 3 bases and the V segment lost 1 base, leaving 7 bases of the junction unmatched. CDR3 size: 17 residues. CDR3 amino acids: CASSIGKSGGIYNEQFF. The CDR3 coding sequence is TGTGCCAGTAGTATAGGAAAAAGCGGGGGGATCTACAATGAGCAGTTCTTC. Full variable domain (missing parts from reference TRBV19 and TRBJ2-1): DGGITQSPKYLFRKEGQNVTLSCEQNLNHDAMYWYRQDPGQGLRLIYYSQIVNDFQKGDIAEGYSVSREKKESFPLTVTSAQKNPTAFYLCASSIGKSGGIYNEQFFGPGTRLTVL.

This sequence joins TRBV15 and TRBJ1-2, with a weak D call TRBD1 (6 bases). The CDR3 consists of 16 residues. Trimming took 3 bases from V and 2 from J, leaving 16 bases between them. Germline CDR1 and CDR2: LNHNV and YYDKDF (reference sequence). CDR3 DNA: TGTGCCACCAGCAGGGGGTTTATACAGGGAAACTATGGCTACACCTTC. This gives the protein CATSRGFIQGNYGYTF.

This chain joins TRBV5-6 and TRBJ2-1; weak D call: TRBD2 (5 bases). The germline V and J ends were trimmed by 3 bases and 14 bases, with 15 bases remaining between them. The CDR3 spans 12 residues. CDR1 is SGHDT and CDR2 is YYEEEE in the germline V gene. The CDR3 spells CASSWRQVQEFF. In DNA, the CDR3 is TGTGCCAGCAGCTGGAGGCAGGTCCAGGAGTTCTTC.

The CDR3 sequence: CASSFRGGGPDTQYF. The DNA of the CDR3 is TGTGCCAGCAGCTTCCGGGGCGGCGGACCAGATACGCAGTATTTT. V and J are TRBV7-3 and TRBJ2-3; the D call may be TRBD1 or TRBD2 (5 bases each). Germline values: CDR1 SGHTA, CDR2 FQGTGA. Trimming took 3 bases from V and 4 from J, leaving 14 bases between them. This CDR3 has 15 residues.

This clone has just one count. The genes are TRBV18 and TRBJ1-5, with TRBD1 matching over 8 bases. The V and J ends lost 3 bases and 5 bases, in that order; junction bases with no gene match: 6. CDR3 length equals 15 residues. Germline V gene sequence: CDR1 KGHSH, CDR2 LQKENI. The DNA of the CDR3 is TGTGCCAGCTCACCCTATCCGGGACAGGATCAGCCCCAGCATTTT. It encodes CASSPYPGQDQPQHF.

The chain combines TRBV6-5 with TRBJ2-7, with D perhaps matching TRBD1 (6 bases). Trimming left V 9 bases short and J 0 bases short, with 15 bases between. This CDR3 has 14 amino acids. Germline lookup yields CDR1 MNHEY and CDR2 SVGAGI. The DNA for the CDR3 is TGTGCCAGTGAACCGGGACACTTCTCCTACGAGCAGTACTTC. Translation gives CASEPGHFSYEQYF.

The rearrangement links TRBV5-4 to TRBJ2-7; the match to TRBD1 covers 9 bases. The germline CDR1 and CDR2 sequences are SGHNT and YYREEE (reference sequence). This CDR3 has 15 amino acids. V lost 4 bases to trimming and J lost 2 bases; unmatched junction nucleotides: 7. CDR3 nucleotides: TGTGCCAGCAGCCTGGCTGGGACAGGGACCTACGAGCAGTACTTC. Translating it yields CASSLAGTGTYEQYF.

The chain employs TRBV5-1 and TRBJ2-5; D not certain. Looked up from germline, CDR1 is SGHRS and CDR2 is YFSETQ. The CDR3 covers 12 residues. V was cut by 7 bases and J by 4 bases, with 11 bases left in between. The DNA of the CDR3 is TGCGCCAGCCAAGGTTCAGGAGAGACCCAGTACTTC. It specifies CASQGSGETQYF.

The J gene is TRBJ1-1, the V gene TRBV24-1; D perhaps matches TRBD1 (5 bases). This CDR3 has 15 residues. CDR1 is KGHDR and CDR2 is SFDVKD in the germline V gene. The V end was cut by 4 bases, the J end by 3 bases, with 14 bases between. The CDR3 here is CATSDPRDGDTEAFF. CDR3 sequence (DNA): TGTGCCACCAGTGACCCCCGGGACGGTGACACTGAAGCTTTCTTT.

V usage is TRBV5-1 and J usage is TRBJ1-5; the D gene is possibly TRBD1 (6 bases). V lost 2 bases, J lost 5 bases, and 11 bases lay in between. CDR3 length equals 14 residues. The germline V gene has CDR1 SGHRS and CDR2 YFSETQ. The CDR3 reads CASSLIPGDQPQHF. The DNA of the CDR3 is TGCGCCAGCAGCTTAATACCAGGGGATCAGCCCCAGCATTTT.

This chain uses TRBV5-1 with TRBJ2-1; 9 positions match TRBD1. With V trimmed by 8 bases and J by 2 bases, 2 bases remained unmatched. Per the germline V gene, CDR1 is SGHRS and CDR2 is YFSETQ. The CDR3 is 13 residues long. CDR3 nucleotide sequence: TGCGCCAGTCGACAGGGGGCCTACAATGAGCAGTTCTTC. As protein: CASRQGAYNEQFF.

As regards this clone: The sample holds other DNA sequences that translate to the same CDR3. The chain combines TRBV11-3 with TRBJ2-2; D is ambiguous. The CDR3 is 13 residues long. V was clipped by 0 bases and J by 5 bases, with 4 bases between them. CDR1 is SGHNT and CDR2 is YENEEA in the germline V gene. The CDR3 sequence: CASSLEGTGELFF. Written as DNA, the CDR3 is TGTGCCAGCAGCTTAGAGGGTACCGGGGAGCTGTTTTTT.